The 15 T cell receptor beta chains listed next were all sequenced from one sample in a study of OX40 agonist ivuxolimab in advanced cancers. Assay used: immunoSEQ multiplex PCR; TCRdb lists only in-frame clones, some missing. The repertoire has 40,000 to 55,000 clones, 88% of them found once; the top ten carry approximately 3.5%. Here the sequenced sample was CD4+ or CD8+ T cells sorted from blood, taken in a trial of the OX40 agonist ivuxolimab. These TCRs come from an adult with an advanced solid tumor such as melanoma, head and neck, liver or kidney cancer.

The genes are TRBV10-2 and TRBJ2-5; TRBD2 aligns across 11 bases. The DNA matches TRBJ2-7 better at its end, which makes the J call doubtful. Per germline, CDR1 WSHSY and CDR2 SAAADI. This CDR3 is 15 amino acids long. Written as DNA, the CDR3 is TGCGCCAGCCGATTGCTACTAGCGGGAGTCTACGAGCAGTACTTC. Protein sequence: CASRLLLAGVYEQYF.

The chain recombines TRBV4-3 with TRBJ2-1, with 11 nucleotides matching TRBD1. Per germline, CDR1 LGHNA and CDR2 YSLEER. This CDR3 contains 16 residues. V lost 0 bases, J lost 7 bases, and 5 bases stayed unmatched. The CDR3 region is CASSQDGGQGVNEQFF. The CDR3 nucleotides read TGCGCCAGCAGCCAAGATGGGGGACAGGGGGTGAATGAGCAGTTCTTC.

The chain has TRBV10-1 and TRBJ1-5, with D unclear. This CDR3 is built from 16 residues. Germline V gene sequence: CDR1 WNHNN, CDR2 SYGVQD (reference sequence). V gave up 2 bases and J gave up 0 bases, with 11 bases separating them. The CDR3: CASSEDELHSNQPQHF. CDR3 in DNA: TGCGCCAGCAGTGAGGACGAACTCCATAGCAATCAGCCCCAGCATTTT.

V gene TRBV6-6 combines with J gene TRBJ1-6; 11 bases are shared with TRBD1. V lost 5 bases, J lost 10 bases, and 1 base stayed unmatched. Germline V gives CDR1 MNHNY, CDR2 SVGAGI (reference sequence). The CDR3 spans 13 residues. The CDR3 spells CASSRDRGSPLHF. The DNA of the CDR3 is TGTGCCAGCAGTCGGGACAGGGGGTCACCCCTCCACTTT.

The chain has TRBV2 and TRBJ2-2; the D is unclear. In germline, CDR1 is SNHLY, CDR2 FYNNEI. This CDR3 spans 15 amino acids. V lost 7 bases and J 1 base, leaving 13 bases between the germline ends. The chain's CDR3 is CASTATILNTGELFF. Here the CDR3 DNA reads TGTGCCAGCACTGCTACCATCCTGAACACCGGGGAGCTGTTTTTT.

The chain links TRBV18 to TRBJ2-7; the D gene is possibly TRBD2 (5 bases). V was cut by 3 bases and J by 4 bases, with 16 bases left in between. Looked up from germline, CDR1 is KGHSH and CDR2 is LQKENI. The CDR3 spans 15 residues. This chain's CDR3 is CASSPLDPPGYEQYF. Here the CDR3 DNA reads TGTGCCAGCTCACCCCTGGACCCGCCGGGGTACGAGCAGTACTTC.

This clone was seen only a few times. The CDR3 loop reads CASSSQGAGNTIYF. In DNA, the CDR3 is TGTGCCAGCAGTAGTCAGGGTGCTGGAAACACCATATATTTT. The chain carries TRBV2 and TRBJ1-3; maybe TRBD1 (5 bases). V was clipped by 5 bases and J by 2 bases, with 10 bases between them. The CDR3 sequence is 14 residues long. Germline loops: CDR1 SNHLY, CDR2 FYNNEI. The whole variable domain, remainder taken from reference TRBV2 and TRBJ1-3, is EPEVTQTPSHQVTQMGQEVILRCVPISNHLYFYWYRQILGQKVEFLVSFYNNEISEKSEIFDDQFSVERPDGSNFTLKIRSTKLEDSAMYFCASSSQGAGNTIYFGEGSWLTVV.

The chain is built from TRBV6-6 and TRBJ1-4; TRBD1 agrees at 7 bases. CDR1 MNHNY and CDR2 SVGAGI come from the germline V gene (reference sequence). Losses at the gene ends were 7 bases for V and 0 bases for J; bases not matched to a gene: 5. There are 15 residues in the CDR3. The DNA for the CDR3 is TGTGCCAGCACCCTGGGACAGTCAACTAATGAAAAACTGTTTTTT. It yields the protein CASTLGQSTNEKLFF.

This clone was observed once. The J gene is TRBJ2-5, the V gene TRBV2, with TRBD2 matching 10 bases. Germline V gene sequence: CDR1 SNHLY, CDR2 FYNNEI. Losses at the gene ends were 2 bases for V and 3 bases for J; bases not matched to a gene: 0. The CDR3 totals 14 residues. The CDR3 sequence is CASSELAGEETQYF. The CDR3 nucleotides read TGTGCCAGCAGTGAACTAGCGGGAGAAGAGACCCAGTACTTC.

This clone has only a few counts. The V call is TRBV5-6, the J call TRBJ1-2; D is unresolved. The CDR3 extends over 12 amino acids. CDR1 and CDR2 from the germline V gene are SGHDT and YYEEEE. Deletions cut 5 bases from V and 6 bases from J, with 11 bases between. CDR3 coding DNA: TGTGCCAGCAGGTCCGGGGAGAATGGCTACACCTTC. It translates to CASRSGENGYTF.

This clone was seen just once. The chain employs TRBV9 and TRBJ2-3, with D possibly TRBD2 on 6 matching bases. V was pared by 3 bases and J by 6 bases, with 11 bases between. The CDR3 runs to 13 residues. Germline loops: CDR1 SGDLS, CDR2 YYNGEE. The CDR3 DNA is TGTGCCAGCAGCGAGGGACTCTTTGATACGCAGTATTTT. Amino acids: CASSEGLFDTQYF.

The chain combines TRBV27 with TRBJ2-7; 9 bases fit TRBD1. CDR3 length equals 14 residues. The V and J ends lost 6 bases and 1 base, in that order; junction bases with no gene match: 4. Germline assignment: CDR1 MNHEY and CDR2 SMNVEV (reference sequence). CDR3 protein: CASRQGAASYEQYF. In nucleotides, the CDR3 is TGTGCCAGCAGACAGGGGGCGGCATCCTACGAGCAGTACTTC.

This clone was seen more than once but under ten times. This sequence joins TRBV2 and TRBJ1-2, with 7 bases that match TRBD1. V trimming: 7 bases; J trimming: 3 bases; junction bases outside the gene matches: 8. This CDR3 has 14 residues. CDR1 SNHLY and CDR2 FYNNEI come from the germline V gene. The CDR3 DNA reads as TGTGCCAGCAAGAAGACAGGGATGGACTATGGCTACACCTTC. This codes for CASKKTGMDYGYTF.

The chain has TRBV6-6 and TRBJ1-1, with D unclear. Germline V gives CDR1 MNHNY, CDR2 SVGAGI (reference sequence). The CDR3 has 15 residues. Trimming shortened V by 5 bases and J by 3 bases, and 16 bases separated the two germline ends. The CDR3 sequence is CASSTSYSRDTEAFF. Here the CDR3 DNA reads TGTGCCAGCAGTACTTCCTATAGTAGGGACACTGAAGCTTTCTTT.

This chain uses TRBV28 with TRBJ2-3; 12 bases line up with TRBD2. The CDR3 has 17 amino acids. The trim removed 5 bases at V and 11 bases at J, leaving 17 bases unmatched. Germline V gives CDR1 MDHEN, CDR2 SYDVKM. The chain's CDR3 is CASSEASGRGDTEGQYF. DNA for the CDR3: TGTGCCAGCAGTGAAGCTAGCGGGAGGGGGGACACAGAGGGGCAGTATTTT.